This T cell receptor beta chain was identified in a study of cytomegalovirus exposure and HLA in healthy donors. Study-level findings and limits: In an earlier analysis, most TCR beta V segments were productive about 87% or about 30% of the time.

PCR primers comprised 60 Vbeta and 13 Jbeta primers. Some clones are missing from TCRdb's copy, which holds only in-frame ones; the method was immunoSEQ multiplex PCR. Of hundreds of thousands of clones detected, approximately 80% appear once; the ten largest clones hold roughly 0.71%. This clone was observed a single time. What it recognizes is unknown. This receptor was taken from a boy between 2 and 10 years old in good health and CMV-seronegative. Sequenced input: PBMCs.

The CDR3 is CASSLGLAGNTIYF. The DNA for the CDR3 is TGTGCCAGCAGCCTGGGACTTGCTGGAAACACCATATATTTT. The rearrangement links TRBV7-8 to TRBJ1-3, with D tentatively TRBD1 (5 bases). The CDR3 totals 14 residues. Between the trimmed V and J ends, which lost 5 bases and 2 bases, there was a span of 10 bases. Germline V gene lookup returns CDR1 SGHVS and CDR2 FQNEAQ. The complete variable domain, with remaining parts taken from reference TRBV7-8 and TRBJ1-3, reads GAGVSQSPRYKVAKRGQDVALRCDPISGHVSLFWYQQALGQGPEFLTYFQNEAQLDKSGLPSDRFFAERPEGSVSTLKIQRTQQEDSAVYLCASSLGLAGNTIYFGEGSWLTVV.